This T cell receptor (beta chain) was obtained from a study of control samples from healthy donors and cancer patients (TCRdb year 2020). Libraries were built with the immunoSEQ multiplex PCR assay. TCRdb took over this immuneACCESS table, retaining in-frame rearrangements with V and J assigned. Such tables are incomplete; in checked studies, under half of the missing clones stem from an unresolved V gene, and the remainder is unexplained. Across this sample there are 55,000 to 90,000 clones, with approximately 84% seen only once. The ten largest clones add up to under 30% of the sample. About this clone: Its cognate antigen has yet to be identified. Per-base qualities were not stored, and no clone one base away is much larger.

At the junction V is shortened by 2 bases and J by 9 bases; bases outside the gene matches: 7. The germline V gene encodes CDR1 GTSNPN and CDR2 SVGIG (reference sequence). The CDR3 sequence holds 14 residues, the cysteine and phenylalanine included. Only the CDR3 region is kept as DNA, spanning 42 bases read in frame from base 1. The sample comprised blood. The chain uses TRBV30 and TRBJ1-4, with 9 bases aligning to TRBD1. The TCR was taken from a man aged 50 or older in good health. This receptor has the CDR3 CAWSSGTGTKKLFF. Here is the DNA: TGTGCCTGGAGTTCCGGGACAGGGACGAAAAAACTGTTTTTT.